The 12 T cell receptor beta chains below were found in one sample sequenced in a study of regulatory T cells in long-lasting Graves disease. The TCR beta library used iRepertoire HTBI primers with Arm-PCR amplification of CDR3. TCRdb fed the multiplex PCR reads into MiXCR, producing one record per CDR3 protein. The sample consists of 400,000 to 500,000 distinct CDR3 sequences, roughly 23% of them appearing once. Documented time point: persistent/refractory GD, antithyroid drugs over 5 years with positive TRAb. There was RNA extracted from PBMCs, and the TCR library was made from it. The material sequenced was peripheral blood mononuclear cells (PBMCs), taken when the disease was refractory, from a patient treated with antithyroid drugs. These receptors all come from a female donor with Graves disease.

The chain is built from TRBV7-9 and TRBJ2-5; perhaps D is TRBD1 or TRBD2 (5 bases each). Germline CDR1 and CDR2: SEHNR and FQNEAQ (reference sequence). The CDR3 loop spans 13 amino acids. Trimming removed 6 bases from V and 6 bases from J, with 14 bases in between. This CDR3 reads CASSAGTGQTQYF. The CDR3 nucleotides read TGTGCCAGCAGTGCCGGGACCGGTCAGACCCAGTACTTC.

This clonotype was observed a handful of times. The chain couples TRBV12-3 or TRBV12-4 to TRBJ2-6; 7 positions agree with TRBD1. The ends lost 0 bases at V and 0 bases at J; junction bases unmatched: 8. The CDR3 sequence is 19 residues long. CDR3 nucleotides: TGTGCCAGCAGTTTAGCTATTAGGACAGGCAGCTCTGGGGCCAACGTCCTGACTTTC. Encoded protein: CASSLAIRTGSSGANVLTF.

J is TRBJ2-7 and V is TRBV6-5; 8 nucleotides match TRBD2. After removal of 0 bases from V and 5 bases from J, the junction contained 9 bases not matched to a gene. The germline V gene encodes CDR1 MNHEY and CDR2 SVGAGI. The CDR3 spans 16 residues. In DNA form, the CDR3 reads TGTGCCAGCAGTTACTCGATAGGCGGGAGGAGCCACGAGCAGTACTTC. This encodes CASSYSIGGRSHEQYF.

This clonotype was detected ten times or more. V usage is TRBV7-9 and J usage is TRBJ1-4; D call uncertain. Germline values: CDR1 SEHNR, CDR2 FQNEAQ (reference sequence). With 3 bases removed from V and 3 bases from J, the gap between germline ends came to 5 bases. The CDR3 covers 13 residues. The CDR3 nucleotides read TGTGCCAGCAGCTTGGCAGCTAATGAAAAACTGTTTTTT. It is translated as CASSLAANEKLFF.

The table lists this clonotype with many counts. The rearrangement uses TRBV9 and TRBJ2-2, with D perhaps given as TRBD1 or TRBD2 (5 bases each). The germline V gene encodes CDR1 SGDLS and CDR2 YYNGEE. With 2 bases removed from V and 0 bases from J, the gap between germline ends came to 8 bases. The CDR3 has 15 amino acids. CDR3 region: CASSVGTANTGELFF. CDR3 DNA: TGTGCCAGCAGCGTCGGGACGGCGAACACCGGGGAGCTGTTTTTT.

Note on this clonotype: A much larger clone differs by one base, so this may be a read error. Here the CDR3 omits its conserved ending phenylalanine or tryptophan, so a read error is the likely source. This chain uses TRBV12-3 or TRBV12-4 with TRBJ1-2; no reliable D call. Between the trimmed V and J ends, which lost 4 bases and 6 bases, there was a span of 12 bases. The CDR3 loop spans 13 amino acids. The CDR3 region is CASSYTRRDGYTL. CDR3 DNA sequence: TGTGCCAGCAGTTACACCCGCCGGGATGGCTACACCCTC.

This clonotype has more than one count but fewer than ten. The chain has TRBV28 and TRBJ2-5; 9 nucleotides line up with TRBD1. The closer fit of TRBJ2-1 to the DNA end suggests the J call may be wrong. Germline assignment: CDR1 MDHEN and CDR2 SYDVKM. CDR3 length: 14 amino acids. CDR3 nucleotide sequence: TGTGCCAGCAGTCCCCCGGGACAGGGTAATGAGCAGTTCTTC. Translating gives CASSPPGQGNEQFF.

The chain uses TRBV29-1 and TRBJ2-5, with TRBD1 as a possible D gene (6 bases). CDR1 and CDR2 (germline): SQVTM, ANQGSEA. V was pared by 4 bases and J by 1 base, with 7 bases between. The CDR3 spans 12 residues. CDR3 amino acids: CSVGRGQETQYF. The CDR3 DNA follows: TGCAGCGTTGGCAGGGGCCAAGAGACCCAGTACTTC.

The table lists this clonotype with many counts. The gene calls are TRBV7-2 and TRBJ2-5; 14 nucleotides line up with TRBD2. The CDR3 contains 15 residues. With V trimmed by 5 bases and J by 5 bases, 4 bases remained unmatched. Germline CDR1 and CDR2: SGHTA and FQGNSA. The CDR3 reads CASSIGTSGGETQYF. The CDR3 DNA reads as TGTGCCAGCAGCATTGGGACTAGCGGGGGTGAGACCCAGTACTTC.

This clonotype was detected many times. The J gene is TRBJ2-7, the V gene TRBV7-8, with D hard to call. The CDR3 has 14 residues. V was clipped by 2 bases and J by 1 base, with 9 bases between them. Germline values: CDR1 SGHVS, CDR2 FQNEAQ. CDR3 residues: CASSLMATSYEQYF. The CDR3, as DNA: TGTGCCAGCAGCTTAATGGCGACGTCCTACGAGCAGTACTTC.

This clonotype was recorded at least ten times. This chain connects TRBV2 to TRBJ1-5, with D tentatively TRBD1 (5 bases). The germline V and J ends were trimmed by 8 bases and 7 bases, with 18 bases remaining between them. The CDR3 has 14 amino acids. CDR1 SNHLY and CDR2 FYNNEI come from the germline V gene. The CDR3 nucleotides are TGTGCCAGCCGGGGGGGAGATCGATCCCAGCCCCAGCATTTT. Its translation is CASRGGDRSQPQHF.

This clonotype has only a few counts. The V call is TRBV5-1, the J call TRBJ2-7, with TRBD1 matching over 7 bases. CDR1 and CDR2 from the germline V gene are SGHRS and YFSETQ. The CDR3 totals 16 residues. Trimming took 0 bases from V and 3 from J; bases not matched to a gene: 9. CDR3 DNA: TGCGCCAGCAGCTTGGCCGACGTTACAGGGGACTACGAGCAGTACTTC. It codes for CASSLADVTGDYEQYF.